A single sample gave rise to the 13 T cell receptor beta chains below, sequenced in a study of blood T cell repertoires in COVID-19. Profiling relied on immunoSEQ multiplex PCR, and the TCRdb table lists in-frame clones only, not all of them. The sample lists about 180,000 clones, 85% to 90% occurring once. What was sequenced was peripheral blood. These receptor sequences come from a man aged 55 to 70 with COVID-19, enrolled during active disease.

V and J are TRBV6-5 and TRBJ1-1, with D tentatively TRBD1 (5 bases). Trimming cost V 4 bases and J 0 bases, with 12 bases left between them. This CDR3 contains 15 residues. Germline CDR1 MNHEY, CDR2 SVGAGI. CDR3 protein: CASSSLPGMNTEAFF. The CDR3 DNA sequence: TGTGCCAGCAGTTCTCTTCCAGGGATGAACACTGAAGCTTTCTTT.

The chain combines TRBV6-2 or TRBV6-3 with TRBJ1-2; TRBD1 agrees at 8 bases. Germline CDR1 and CDR2: MNHEY and SVGEGT. J was trimmed by 2 bases and V by 5 bases; bases with no gene match: 4. The CDR3 has 14 amino acids. The CDR3 sequence is CASSGQGFNYGYTF. The CDR3 coding sequence is TGTGCCAGCAGTGGACAGGGATTCAACTATGGCTACACCTTC.

The CDR3 is CASNNPPQTQYF. DNA for the CDR3: TGCGCCAGCAATAATCCCCCCCAGACCCAGTACTTC. V and J are TRBV5-1 and TRBJ2-5; D not certain. Germline V gene lookup returns CDR1 SGHRS and CDR2 YFSETQ. Deletions cut 6 bases from V and 6 bases from J, with 12 bases between. This CDR3 comprises 12 residues.

About this clone: This sample includes further DNA sequences coding for the same CDR3. The V call is TRBV4-2, the J call TRBJ2-3; 15 nucleotides agree with TRBD2. The junction had 5 bases not matched to a gene; V was cut back by 1 base and J by 3 bases. Germline V lookup: CDR1 LGHNA, CDR2 YNFKEQ. This CDR3 spans 18 amino acids. In DNA, the CDR3 is TGTGCCAGCAGCCAAGGGACTAGCGGGGGGGCTCTTACAGATACGCAGTATTTT. This translates into CASSQGTSGGALTDTQYF.

The J gene is TRBJ2-1, the V gene TRBV18; 7 nucleotides line up with TRBD2. This CDR3 has 17 amino acids. Germline assignment: CDR1 KGHSH and CDR2 LQKENI. V lost 6 bases and J lost 0; bases outside the gene matches: 11. CDR3: CASSRTPSGASYNEQFF. The CDR3 DNA reads as TGTGCCAGCTCCCGTACCCCTAGCGGAGCCTCCTACAATGAGCAGTTCTTC.

The sample holds one count of this clone. This rearrangement joins TRBV2 to TRBJ1-2; the D gene is possibly TRBD1 (6 bases). CDR1 and CDR2 (germline): SNHLY, FYNNEI. V lost 3 bases and J 8 bases, leaving 22 bases between the germline ends. The CDR3 is 16 amino acids. CDR3 DNA sequence: TGTGCCAGCAGTGATCAATTCCCCGCAGGGGATCAAGGCTACACCTTC. Amino acids: CASSDQFPAGDQGYTF.

The chain links TRBV10-3 to TRBJ1-6; a weak D match, TRBD1 (6 bases). The germline V gene encodes CDR1 ENHRY and CDR2 SYGVKD. The CDR3 consists of 15 residues. V was shortened by 0 bases and J by 5 bases, with 8 bases between the two germline ends. The CDR3 bases are TGTGCCATCAGTGAGTCTTCAGGGGATAATTCACCCCTCCACTTT. This encodes CAISESSGDNSPLHF.

The chain joins TRBV18 to TRBJ2-5, with a tentative D call TRBD2 (5 bases). The ends were cut back, 0 bases at V and 8 bases at J, with 13 bases in the middle. Germline CDR1 reads KGHSH; CDR2 reads LQKENI. The CDR3 runs to 14 residues. CDR3 in amino acids: CASSPPRELRTQYF. Here the CDR3 DNA reads TGTGCCAGCTCACCACCGAGGGAGCTGCGCACCCAGTACTTC. The full variable domain, rest sourced from reference TRBV18 and TRBJ2-5, is NAGVMQNPRHLVRRRGQEARLRCSPMKGHSHVYWYRQLPEEGLKFMVYLQKENIIDESGMPKERFSAEFPKEGPSILRIQQVVRGDSAAYFCASSPPRELRTQYFGPGTRLLVL.

This rearrangement joins TRBV25-1 to TRBJ1-4; D is unresolved. Germline values: CDR1 MGHDK, CDR2 SYGVNS. V shed 4 bases and J shed 4 bases, with 7 bases lying between them. This CDR3 is 13 amino acids long. CDR3 residues: CASSVGSNEKLFF. The CDR3 bases are TGTGCCAGCAGTGTGGGCAGTAATGAAAAACTGTTTTTT.

Comments on this clone: The same CDR3 is also encoded by other DNA sequences in this sample. This sequence joins TRBV5-5 and TRBJ2-5; TRBD2 aligns across 8 bases. Per the germline V gene, CDR1 is SGHKS and CDR2 is YYEKEE (reference sequence). The CDR3 extends over 16 amino acids. V dropped 2 bases and J dropped 2; count of bases not matched to a gene: 8. CDR3 residues: CASSFRAGAGQETQYF. In DNA form, the CDR3 reads TGTGCCAGCAGCTTTCGAGCGGGAGCTGGTCAAGAGACCCAGTACTTC.

J is TRBJ2-7 and V is TRBV27, with 8 bases that match TRBD2. Germline values: CDR1 MNHEY, CDR2 SMNVEV (reference sequence). The V gene end was trimmed by 8 bases and the J gene end by 3 bases; junction bases not matched to a gene: 6. The CDR3 runs to 13 residues. This CDR3 is CASRGGLIYEQYF. In DNA form, the CDR3 reads TGTGCCAGCCGGGGGGGCCTTATCTACGAGCAGTACTTC.

The chain links TRBV9 to TRBJ1-2; tentative D call: TRBD1 (6 bases). The CDR3 spans 15 residues. V gave up 8 bases and J gave up 7 bases, with 24 bases separating them. CDR1 SGDLS and CDR2 YYNGEE come from the germline V gene. The CDR3 reads CASAYYETGSGGYTF. CDR3 bases: TGTGCCAGTGCTTACTACGAAACAGGGAGCGGTGGCTACACCTTC.

The chain uses TRBV7-6 and TRBJ2-6, with a tentative D call TRBD1 (6 bases). In germline, CDR1 is SGHVS, CDR2 FNYEAQ. The CDR3 is made up of 15 amino acids. The V and J ends lost 2 bases and 1 base respectively, with 6 bases between them. The CDR3 is CASSLRGSGANVLTF. For the CDR3, the DNA is TGTGCCAGCAGCTTAAGGGGGTCTGGGGCCAACGTCCTGACTTTC.